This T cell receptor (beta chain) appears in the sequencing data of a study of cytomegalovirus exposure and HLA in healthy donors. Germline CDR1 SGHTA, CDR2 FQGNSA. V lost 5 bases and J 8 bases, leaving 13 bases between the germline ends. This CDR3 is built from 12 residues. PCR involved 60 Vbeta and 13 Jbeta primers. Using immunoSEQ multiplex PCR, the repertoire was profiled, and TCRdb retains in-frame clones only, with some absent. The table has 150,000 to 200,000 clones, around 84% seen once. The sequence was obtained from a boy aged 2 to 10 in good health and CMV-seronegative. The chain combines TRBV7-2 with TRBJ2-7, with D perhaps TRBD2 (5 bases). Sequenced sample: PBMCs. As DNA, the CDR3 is TGTGCCAGCAGCCGGGTCGAGGGCCAGCAGTACTTC. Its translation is CASSRVEGQQYF.